The present entry profiles one TCR beta chain with its context. The data derive from a study of blood T cell repertoires in COVID-19. Study background: The study drew acute and convalescent COVID-19 samples from the United States, Italy and Spain. The cDNA or gDNA used as material had been derived from T cells, B-cell-depleted T cells, or PBMCs.

Study processing details: Using reference gene primer amplification, nucleated cell counts were estimated. The table came from immunoSEQ multiplex PCR; TCRdb's copy has only in-frame clones and leaves some out. The DNA was the basis for D and trimming; V, J and clone size are from that table. Of fewer than 300,000 clones listed, 80% to 85% are singletons. Material: peripheral blood. The clonotype originates from a woman aged 55-70 years with active or convalescent COVID-19.

The CDR3 DNA reads TGTGCCAGCAGTCCCGCAGGGCGGGGACAGGAGTACGAGCAGTACTTC. It yields the protein CASSPAGRGQEYEQYF. This chain uses TRBV6-2 or TRBV6-3 with TRBJ2-7; 8 nucleotides line up with TRBD1. Germline V gene sequence: CDR1 MNHEY, CDR2 SVGEGT. CDR3 length: 16 residues. Trimming at V came to 5 bases and at J to 4 bases, leaving 13 bases not matched to a gene.